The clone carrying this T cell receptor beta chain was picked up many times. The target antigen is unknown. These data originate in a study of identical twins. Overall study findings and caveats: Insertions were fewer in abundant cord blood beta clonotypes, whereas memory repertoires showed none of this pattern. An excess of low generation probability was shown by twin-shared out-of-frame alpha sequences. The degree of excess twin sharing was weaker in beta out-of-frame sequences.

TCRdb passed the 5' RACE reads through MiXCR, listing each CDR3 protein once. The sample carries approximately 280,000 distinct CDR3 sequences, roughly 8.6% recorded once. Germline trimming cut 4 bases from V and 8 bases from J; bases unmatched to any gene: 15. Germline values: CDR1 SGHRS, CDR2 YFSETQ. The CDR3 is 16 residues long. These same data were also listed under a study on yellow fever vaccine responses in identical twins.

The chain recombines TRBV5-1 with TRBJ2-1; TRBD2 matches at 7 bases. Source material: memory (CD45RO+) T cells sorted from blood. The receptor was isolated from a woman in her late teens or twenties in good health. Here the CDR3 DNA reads TGCGCCAGCAGCCCCGGACTAGAAACAACCCTCCATGAGCAGTTCTTC. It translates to CASSPGLETTLHEQFF.